This T cell receptor beta chain was retrieved from a study of monozygotic twins with inflammatory bowel disease (dated by TCRdb to about 2019). Background on the whole study: The full study comprised 28 monozygotic twin pairs: nine German pairs (four IBD-concordant, five IBD-discordant) and 19 IBD-discordant Danish pairs. Each individual had, on average, about 151 000 unique TCRalpha sequences and 181 000 unique TCRbeta sequences available for analysis. Within discordant pairs, disease-associated traits were sought mainly by comparing IBD patients with their genetically identical healthy co-twins. Results the study describes overall, beyond this receptor: Fewer clonotypes were shared with other individuals by IBD patients than by healthy twins, most markedly in patients showing signs of disease activity. Because patients received different immunosuppressive treatments, the repertoires may have picked up extra background noise and variability between individuals. The analysis was unable to tell different T cell subtypes apart. No single strong signal or clonotype linked to IBD turned up in the results, so the idea that one exists was not supported. Measured by the inverse Simpson index, TCRbeta repertoire diversity was lower in IBD patients than in their healthy co-twins. Concordant and discordant twins showed no difference in repertoire similarity, possibly because of limited statistical power.

For this clonotype: No cognate antigen has been identified for it.

A roughly 2.4 ml peripheral blood sample was drawn into PAXgene tubes per donor and stored at -80°C. Without T cell sorting, total RNA was isolated from whole blood using the PAXgene blood miRNA kit on an automated QIAcube. Peripheral blood from monozygotic twin pairs, either concordant or discordant for inflammatory bowel disease, underwent deep TCRalpha and TCRbeta repertoire profiling that used unique molecular barcoding. Smoking habits were recorded for all twin pairs, and each individual was classified as a current, former or never smoker. From cysteine to phenylalanine, the CDR3 is 14 amino acids long. The nucleotide record is missing. Sequences LGHDT (CDR1) and YNNKEL (CDR2) are obtained from the germline V gene (reference sequence). The library came from 5' RACE. For each TCR library, 3,000 to 3,500 ng of total RNA was used. For each sample, cDNA synthesis with SMARTScribe reverse transcriptase was split into eight separate reactions. During cDNA synthesis, template switching was used to introduce unique molecular identifiers that contained a 6-nucleotide sample barcode. Amplification of TCRalpha and TCRbeta cDNA involved two nested PCRs of approximately 16 and 10 cycles, and each PCR was followed by bead purification. Before amplification, the cDNA was both treated with uracil DNA-glycosylase and purified with the QIAquick PCR purification kit. In the second PCR, Illumina TruSeq-compatible adapters and sample-specific barcodes were added. TapeStation and Qubit were used to check library quality and concentration, and around 5.3 ng of each library was pooled. Pooled libraries were sequenced on an Illumina HiSeq2500 single-index Rapid Run with 2 x 100 bp reads and custom sequencing primers. The source study handled its data this way. PCR and sequencing errors were corrected by UMI-based consensus assembly using MiGEC version 1.2.6. MiXCR version 2.1.1 was used for V(D)J alignment, clonotype assembly and CDR3 extraction. Gene usage, clonotype sharing and MAIT/NKT TCR abundance were normalised by analysing the top 1000, 10 000 and 20 000 clonotypes per sample. After downsampling to 27 000 UMIs, diversity was calculated as the inverse Simpson index using the vegan R package. Statistical testing used paired Mann-Whitney U tests on the discordant twin pairs and applied Benjamini-Hochberg correction for multiple testing. The reads went through TCRdb reprocessing, and each CDR3 protein sequence gets one entry with no DNA. TCRdb's processing, not the study's, gives the V and J calls here. The sample has 300,000 to 350,000 distinct CDR3 sequences on record. 2% to 2.5% of the sample rests with the top ten.

This TCR was recovered from a human donor with ulcerative colitis or Crohn's disease, or a healthy co-twin of an affected twin (not recorded which). Here the chain combines TRBV3-1 and TRBJ2-2; the TRBD1 assignment by TCRdb is unverifiable without DNA. Specimen: blood. The CDR3 has the sequence CASSQPGGTGELFF.